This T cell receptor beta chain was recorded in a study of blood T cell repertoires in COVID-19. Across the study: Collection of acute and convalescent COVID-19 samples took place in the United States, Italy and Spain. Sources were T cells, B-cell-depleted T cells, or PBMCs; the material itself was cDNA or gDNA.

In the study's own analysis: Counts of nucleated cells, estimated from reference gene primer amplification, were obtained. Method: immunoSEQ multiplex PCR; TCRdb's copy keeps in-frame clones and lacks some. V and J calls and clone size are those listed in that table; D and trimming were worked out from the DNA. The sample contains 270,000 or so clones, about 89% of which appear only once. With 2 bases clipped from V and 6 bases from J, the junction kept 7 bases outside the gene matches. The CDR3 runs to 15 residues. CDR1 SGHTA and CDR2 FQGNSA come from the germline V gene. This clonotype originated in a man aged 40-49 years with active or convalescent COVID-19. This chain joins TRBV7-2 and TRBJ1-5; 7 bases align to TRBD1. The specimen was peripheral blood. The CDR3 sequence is CASSLQGVEGQPQHF. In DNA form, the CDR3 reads TGTGCCAGCAGCTTACAGGGGGTGGAGGGTCAGCCCCAGCATTTT.